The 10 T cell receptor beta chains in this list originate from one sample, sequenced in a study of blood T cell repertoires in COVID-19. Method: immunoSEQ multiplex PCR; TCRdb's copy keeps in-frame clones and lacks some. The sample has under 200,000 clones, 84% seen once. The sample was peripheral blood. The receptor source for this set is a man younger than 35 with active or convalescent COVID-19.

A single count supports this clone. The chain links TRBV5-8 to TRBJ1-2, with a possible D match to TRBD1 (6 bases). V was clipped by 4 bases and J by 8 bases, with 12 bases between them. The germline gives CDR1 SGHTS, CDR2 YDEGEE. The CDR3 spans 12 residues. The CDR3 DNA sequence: TGTGCCAGCAGCCTGGGACAACGCGGCTACACCTTC. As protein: CASSLGQRGYTF.

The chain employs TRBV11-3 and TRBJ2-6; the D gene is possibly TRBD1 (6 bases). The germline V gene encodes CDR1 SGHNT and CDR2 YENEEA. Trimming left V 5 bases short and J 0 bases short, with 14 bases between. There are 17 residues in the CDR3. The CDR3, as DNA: TGTGCCAGCAGCCCCGGACAGCGTAGCTCTGGGGCCAACGTCCTGACTTTC. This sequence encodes CASSPGQRSSGANVLTF.

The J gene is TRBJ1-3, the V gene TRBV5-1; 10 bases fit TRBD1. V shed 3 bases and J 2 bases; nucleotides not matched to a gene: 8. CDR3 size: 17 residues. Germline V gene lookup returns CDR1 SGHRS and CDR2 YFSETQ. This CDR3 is CASSWNTGTGAGNTIYF. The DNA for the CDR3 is TGCGCCAGCAGCTGGAACACCGGGACAGGGGCTGGAAACACCATATATTTT.

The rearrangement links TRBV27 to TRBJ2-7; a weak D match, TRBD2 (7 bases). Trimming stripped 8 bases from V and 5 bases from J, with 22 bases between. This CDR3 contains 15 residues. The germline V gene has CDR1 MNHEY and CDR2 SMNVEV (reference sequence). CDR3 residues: CASSWSRGATHEQYF. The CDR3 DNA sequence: TGTGCCAGCTCATGGTCCCGGGGGGCTACCCACGAGCAGTACTTC.

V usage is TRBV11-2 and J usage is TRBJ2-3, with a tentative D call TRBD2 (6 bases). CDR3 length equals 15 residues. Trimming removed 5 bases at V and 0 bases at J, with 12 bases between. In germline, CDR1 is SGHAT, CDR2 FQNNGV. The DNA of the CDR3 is TGTGCCAGCAGCACCGGGAGCTTGAGCACAGATACGCAGTATTTT. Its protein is CASSTGSLSTDTQYF.

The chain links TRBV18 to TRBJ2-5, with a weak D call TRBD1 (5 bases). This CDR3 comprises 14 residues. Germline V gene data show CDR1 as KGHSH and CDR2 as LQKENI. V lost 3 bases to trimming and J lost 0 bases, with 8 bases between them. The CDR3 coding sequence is TGTGCCAGCTCACCTACAGGCCACCAAGAGACCCAGTACTTC. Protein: CASSPTGHQETQYF.

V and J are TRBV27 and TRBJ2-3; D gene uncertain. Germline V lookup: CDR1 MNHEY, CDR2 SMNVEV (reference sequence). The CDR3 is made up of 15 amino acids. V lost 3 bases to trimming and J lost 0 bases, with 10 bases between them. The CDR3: CASSFFTSSTDTQYF. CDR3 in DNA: TGTGCCAGCAGTTTTTTCACTTCTAGCACAGATACGCAGTATTTT.

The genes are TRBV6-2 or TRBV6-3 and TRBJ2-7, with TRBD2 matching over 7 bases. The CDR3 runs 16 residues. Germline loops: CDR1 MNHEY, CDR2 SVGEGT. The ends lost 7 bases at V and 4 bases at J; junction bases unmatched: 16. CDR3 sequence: CASTPIERRGSYEQYF. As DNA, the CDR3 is TGTGCCAGCACCCCAATCGAGCGGCGGGGGAGTTACGAGCAGTACTTC.

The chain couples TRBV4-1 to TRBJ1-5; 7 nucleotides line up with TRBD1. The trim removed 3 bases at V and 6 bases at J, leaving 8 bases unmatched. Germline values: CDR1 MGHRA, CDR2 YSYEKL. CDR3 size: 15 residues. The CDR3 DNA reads TGCGCCAGCAGCCATGGCGACAGGGAAGGTCAGCCCCAGCATTTT. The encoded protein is CASSHGDREGQPQHF.

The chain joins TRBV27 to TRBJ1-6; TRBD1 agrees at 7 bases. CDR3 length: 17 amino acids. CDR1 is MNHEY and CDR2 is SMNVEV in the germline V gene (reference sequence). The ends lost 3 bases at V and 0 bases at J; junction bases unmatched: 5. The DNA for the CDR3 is TGTGCCAGCAGTTTTGGCAGGGGGAGCTCCTATAATTCACCCCTCCACTTT. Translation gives CASSFGRGSSYNSPLHF.